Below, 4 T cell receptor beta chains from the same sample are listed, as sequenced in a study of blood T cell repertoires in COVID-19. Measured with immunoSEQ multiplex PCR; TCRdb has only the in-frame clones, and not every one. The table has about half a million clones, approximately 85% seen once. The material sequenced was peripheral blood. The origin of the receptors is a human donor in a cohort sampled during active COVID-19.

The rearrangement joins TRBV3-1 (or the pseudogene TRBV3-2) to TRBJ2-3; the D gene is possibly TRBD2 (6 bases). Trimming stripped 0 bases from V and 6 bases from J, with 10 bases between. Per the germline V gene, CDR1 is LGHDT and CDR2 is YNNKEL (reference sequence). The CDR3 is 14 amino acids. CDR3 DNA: TGTGCCAGCAGCCAAGAGTTCGGGAGTGATACGCAGTATTTT. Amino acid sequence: CASSQEFGSDTQYF.

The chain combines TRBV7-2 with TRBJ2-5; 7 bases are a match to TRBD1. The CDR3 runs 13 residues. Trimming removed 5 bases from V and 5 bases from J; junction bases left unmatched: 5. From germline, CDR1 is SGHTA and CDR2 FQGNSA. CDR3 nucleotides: TGTGCCAGCAGCCAAAACAGGGGCGAGACCCAGTACTTC. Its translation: CASSQNRGETQYF.

CDR3 protein: CSASTRLAGISYNEQFF. The CDR3, as DNA: TGCAGTGCTAGTACGCGGCTAGCGGGCATCTCCTACAATGAGCAGTTCTTC. The chain recombines TRBV20-1 with TRBJ2-1, with 8 bases identical to TRBD2. This CDR3 is built from 17 residues. V lost 3 bases to trimming and J lost 0 bases; unmatched junction nucleotides: 10. CDR1 and CDR2 (germline): DFQATT, SNEGSKA (reference sequence).

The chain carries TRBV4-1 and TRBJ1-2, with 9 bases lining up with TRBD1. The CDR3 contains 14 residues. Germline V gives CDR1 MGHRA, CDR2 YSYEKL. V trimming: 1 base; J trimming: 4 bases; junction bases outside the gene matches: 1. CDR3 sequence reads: CASSQAGQGYGYTF. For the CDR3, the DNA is TGCGCCAGCAGCCAAGCGGGACAGGGCTATGGCTACACCTTC.